One sample yielded the 13 T cell receptor beta chains listed below, sequenced in a study of shared clonotypes between healthy human individuals. Terminally differentiated effector memory CD45RA+ cells were excluded by CCR7 positive selection of CD45RO-negative cells. Some clones are missing from TCRdb's copy, which holds only in-frame ones; the method was immunoSEQ multiplex PCR. The sample contains around 2,000,000 clones, under 95% of which appear only once. The specimen sequenced was naive CD8+ T cells from PBMCs. The origin of the receptors is a man aged 18-30 years in good health. Some clones in this sample may be carry-over from other donors' samples.

The chain has TRBV9 and TRBJ1-1; D uncertain. Germline V gives CDR1 SGDLS, CDR2 YYNGEE. The CDR3 is made up of 14 amino acids. The V end was cut by 4 bases, the J end by 1 base, with 11 bases between. The CDR3 DNA is TGTGCCAGCAGCTCAACAGACGGGAACACTGAAGCTTTCTTT. Its translation: CASSSTDGNTEAFF.

This sequence joins TRBV5-6 and TRBJ2-5, with 13 bases aligning to TRBD2. Germline CDR1 reads SGHDT; CDR2 reads YYEEEE. The V segment lost 4 bases and the J segment 2 bases; nucleotides outside the gene matches: 11. The CDR3 runs to 18 residues. The CDR3 here is CASSPSRLAGGPQETQYF. The CDR3 bases are TGTGCCAGCAGCCCCTCCAGACTAGCGGGAGGCCCACAAGAGACCCAGTACTTC.

The chain carries TRBV25-1 and TRBJ1-6; D unclear. CDR3 length: 14 amino acids. CDR1 and CDR2 (germline): MGHDK, SYGVNS. V gave up 3 bases and J gave up 10 bases, with 13 bases separating them. The CDR3 loop is CASSEAPLWSPLHF. The DNA of the CDR3 is TGTGCCAGCAGTGAGGCCCCGCTCTGGTCACCCCTCCACTTT.

This clone was picked up one time. The CDR3 region has the DNA TGTGCCAGCGAACCTACAGGGTTCAATCAGCCCCAGCATTTT. It encodes CASEPTGFNQPQHF. The chain couples TRBV19 to TRBJ1-5; D is possibly TRBD1 (6 bases). V lost 9 bases and J 3 bases, leaving 15 bases between the germline ends. In germline, CDR1 is LNHDA, CDR2 SQIVND (reference sequence). This CDR3 is built from 14 residues. The variable domain in full, completed from reference TRBV19 and TRBJ1-5, reads DGGITQSPKYLFRKEGQNVTLSCEQNLNHDAMYWYRQDPGQGLRLIYYSQIVNDFQKGDIAEGYSVSREKKESFPLTVTSAQKNPTAFYLCASEPTGFNQPQHFGDGTRLSIL.

The chain carries TRBV7-2 and TRBJ2-4; D perhaps matches TRBD1 (6 bases). Germline loops: CDR1 SGHTA, CDR2 FQGNSA. The CDR3 extends over 18 amino acids. The germline V and J ends were trimmed by 5 bases and 0 bases, with 20 bases remaining between them. CDR3 sequence reads: CASSPVRPGQLAKNIQYF. In nucleotides, the CDR3 is TGTGCCAGCAGCCCAGTGAGGCCCGGACAGCTAGCCAAAAACATTCAGTACTTC.

The J gene is TRBJ2-1, the V gene TRBV28; D is uncertain. The length of the CDR3 is 13 residues. The germline gives CDR1 MDHEN, CDR2 SYDVKM. V was clipped by 7 bases and J by 4 bases, with 11 bases between them. The DNA for the CDR3 is TGTGCCAGCACCCTGGGCGTTTACAATGAGCAGTTCTTC. Amino acid sequence: CASTLGVYNEQFF.

Concerning this clone itself: Other DNA sequences in this sample translate to the same CDR3. V is TRBV5-5 and J is TRBJ2-7; either TRBD1 or TRBD2 may fit D (5 bases each). Germline CDR1 SGHKS, CDR2 YYEKEE (reference sequence). V gave up 4 bases and J gave up 0 bases, with 8 bases separating them. The CDR3 runs to 13 residues. Written as DNA, the CDR3 is TGTGCCAGCAGCGGGGGTTCCTCCTACGAGCAGTACTTC. Its protein product is CASSGGSSYEQYF.

V and J are TRBV28 and TRBJ2-6; D perhaps matches TRBD1 (6 bases). The CDR3 length is 18 residues. Deletions cut 2 bases from V and 0 bases from J, with 14 bases between. The germline CDR1 and CDR2 sequences are MDHEN and SYDVKM. CDR3 nucleotides: TGTGCCAGCAGTTTAGTCGTCTGGGACACCTCTGGGGCCAACGTCCTGACTTTC. Protein product: CASSLVVWDTSGANVLTF.

V is TRBV29-1 and J is TRBJ1-1; 8 nucleotides match TRBD1. This CDR3 is 12 amino acids long. J was trimmed by 3 bases and V by 4 bases; bases with no gene match: 1. Germline values: CDR1 SQVTM, CDR2 ANQGSEA. DNA for the CDR3: TGCAGCGTTGTACAGGGGGACACTGAAGCTTTCTTT. Its protein product is CSVVQGDTEAFF.

The rearrangement joins TRBV28 to TRBJ1-1, with D possibly being TRBD1 (5 bases). The CDR3 has 17 residues. Per the germline V gene, CDR1 is MDHEN and CDR2 is SYDVKM. V dropped 5 bases and J dropped 0 bases, with 19 bases sitting between them. The CDR3 spells CASSTTLLGHMNTEAFF. The CDR3 DNA sequence: TGTGCCAGCAGTACGACCCTTCTAGGACACATGAACACTGAAGCTTTCTTT.

The genes are TRBV27 and TRBJ2-7; 10 bases are shared with TRBD2. Unmatched junction bases numbered 4, after V lost 5 bases and J lost 0 bases. Germline CDR1 reads MNHEY; CDR2 reads SMNVEV (reference sequence). This CDR3 comprises 15 residues. The CDR3 DNA reads as TGTGCCAGCAGTGTGGGACTAGCGCCCTCCTACGAGCAGTACTTC. It encodes CASSVGLAPSYEQYF.

This sequence joins TRBV11-2 and TRBJ2-3; TRBD1 matches at 8 bases. Germline V gene data show CDR1 as SGHAT and CDR2 as FQNNGV. The CDR3 is made up of 15 amino acids. The junction had 6 bases not matched to a gene; V was cut back by 5 bases and J by 2 bases. CDR3 bases: TGTGCCAGCAGCGGTCGACAGGGGAACACAGATACGCAGTATTTT. Its translation is CASSGRQGNTDTQYF.

The gene calls are TRBV10-1 and TRBJ2-7, with unresolved D. This CDR3 has 14 residues. Germline CDR1 reads WNHNN; CDR2 reads SYGVQD (reference sequence). The V end lost 6 bases, the J end lost 0 bases, and 12 bases lay between the germline ends. CDR3 loop: CASSQSFSSYEQYF. The CDR3 coding sequence is TGCGCCAGCAGCCAAAGTTTCAGCTCCTACGAGCAGTACTTC.